These 3 T cell receptor beta chains originate from one sample sequenced in a study of regulatory T cells in long-lasting Graves disease (dated by TCRdb to the early 2020s). What the time point label conveys for this sample: persistent/refractory GD, antithyroid drugs over 5 years with positive TRAb. For both TCR sequencing and RNA sequencing, RNA was extracted from PBMCs using TRIzol. Preparation of the library involved multiplex PCR. These reads were obtained on an Illumina HiSeq 4000. TCR beta libraries were built with iRepertoire HTBI primers and Arm-PCR amplification of CDR3 regions. TCRdb passed the public sequencing reads through fastp at Q25 and MiXCR, retaining productive beta sequences. Under each unique CDR3 protein, matching rows form one entry showing the most common genes and DNA. Across this sample there are about 470,000 distinct CDR3 sequences, with roughly 20% seen only once. In total, the top ten clones hold less than 9% of the sample.

The material was peripheral blood mononuclear cells (PBMCs), obtained when the disease was refractory, from a patient treated with antithyroid drugs. These receptors all come from a female donor with Graves disease.

This clonotype was detected a few times. The chain uses TRBV6-1 and TRBJ1-2; D gene ambiguous. V gave up 0 bases and J gave up 3 bases, with 5 bases separating them. CDR1 MNHNS and CDR2 SASEGT come from the germline V gene. The CDR3 contains 13 residues. Written as DNA, the CDR3 is TGTGCCAGCAGTGAAGCGGCAGACTATGGCTACACCTTC. Amino acids: CASSEAADYGYTF.

The chain links TRBV9 to TRBJ2-7, with D perhaps assigned TRBD1 or TRBD2 (6 bases each). Trimming shortened V by 0 bases and J by 3 bases, and 28 bases separated the two germline ends. This CDR3 has 20 amino acids. Per the germline V gene, CDR1 is SGDLS and CDR2 is YYNGEE. CDR3 DNA: TGTGCCAGCAGCGTAGGGGTCCCGGGTAGCGGTAGTGGGGGGCTCTACGAGCAGTACTTC. It encodes CASSVGVPGSGSGGLYEQYF.

The chain uses TRBV5-1 and TRBJ2-2; D gene unclear. The CDR3 runs 12 residues. Deletions cut 4 bases from V and 5 bases from J, with 6 bases between. Germline CDR1 and CDR2: SGHRS and YFSETQ. The CDR3 nucleotides read TGCGCCAGCAGCCGCTCTACCGGGGAGCTGTTTTTT. Translating gives CASSRSTGELFF.